These 16 T cell receptor beta chains came from one sample sequenced in a study of shared clonotypes between healthy human individuals. TCRdb's copy holds only in-frame clones and misses some; the assay was immunoSEQ multiplex PCR. The sample contains more than 2,000,000 clones, more than 85% of which appear only once. The specimen was naive CD4+ T cells from PBMCs. Subset: CD45RA+ positively selected. These receptors originate from a man aged 18 to 35 in good health. Some clones in this sample may be carry-over from other donors' samples.

The chain has TRBV12-5 and TRBJ2-1; 9 nucleotides match TRBD1. The CDR3 is 14 residues long. Germline CDR1 reads LGHNT; CDR2 reads FRNRAP. V lost 5 bases to trimming and J lost 6 bases; unmatched junction nucleotides: 5. The CDR3 reads CASGLRDRVNEQFF. In DNA form, the CDR3 reads TGTGCTAGTGGTCTCCGGGACAGGGTCAATGAGCAGTTCTTC.

The rearrangement joins TRBV11-3 to TRBJ2-3; a weak D match, TRBD1 (5 bases). The CDR3 has 15 residues. V was cut by 3 bases and J by 1 base, with 11 bases left in between. Germline V CDR1 and CDR2: SGHNT, YENEEA. CDR3 in DNA: TGTGCCAGCAGCTTGGGGCAGGTAGGCACAGATACGCAGTATTTT. Translation gives CASSLGQVGTDTQYF.

The chain uses TRBV28 and TRBJ2-7, with 9 bases identical to TRBD2. The V gene end was trimmed by 2 bases and the J gene end by 3 bases; junction bases not matched to a gene: 8. In germline, CDR1 is MDHEN, CDR2 SYDVKM. This CDR3 is built from 16 residues. The CDR3 DNA is TGTGCCAGCAGTTTAACAGGTAGCGGGAGAGGCTACGAGCAGTACTTC. Protein product: CASSLTGSGRGYEQYF.

This sequence joins TRBV2 and TRBJ1-5; weak D call: TRBD1 (6 bases). Germline CDR1 is SNHLY and CDR2 is FYNNEI. The CDR3 sequence is 13 residues long. V gave up 7 bases and J gave up 5 bases, with 12 bases separating them. The CDR3 is CASTPGADQPQHF. CDR3 coding DNA: TGTGCCAGCACACCAGGGGCGGATCAGCCCCAGCATTTT. The full variable domain, rest sourced from reference TRBV2 and TRBJ1-5, is EPEVTQTPSHQVTQMGQEVILRCVPISNHLYFYWYRQILGQKVEFLVSFYNNEISEKSEIFDDQFSVERPDGSNFTLKIRSTKLEDSAMYFCASTPGADQPQHFGDGTRLSIL.

This chain links TRBV25-1 with TRBJ2-1; 8 nucleotides align to TRBD1. V lost 3 bases to trimming and J lost 6 bases; unmatched junction nucleotides: 7. This CDR3 contains 15 residues. In germline, CDR1 is MGHDK, CDR2 SYGVNS. CDR3 DNA sequence: TGTGCCAGCAGTGAGCCGAACAGGGGGGCCAATGAGCAGTTCTTC. This translates into CASSEPNRGANEQFF.

This rearrangement joins TRBV2 to TRBJ2-2; D remains unclear. CDR3 size: 15 residues. V gave up 7 bases and J gave up 3 bases, with 15 bases separating them. From germline, CDR1 is SNHLY and CDR2 FYNNEI. CDR3 in DNA: TGTGCCAGCAAAATCGGCGGCATGGACACCGGGGAGCTGTTTTTT. It is translated as CASKIGGMDTGELFF.

The chain recombines TRBV2 with TRBJ1-1; 9 bases map to TRBD1. The V segment lost 4 bases and the J segment 4 bases; nucleotides outside the gene matches: 4. CDR3 length equals 14 residues. CDR1 and CDR2 (germline): SNHLY, FYNNEI. In DNA form, the CDR3 reads TGTGCCAGCAGTGCCTCGACAGGGGGCACTGAAGCTTTCTTT. It encodes CASSASTGGTEAFF.

This clone was seen a single time. This rearrangement joins TRBV9 to TRBJ2-5; D possibly matches TRBD1 or TRBD2 (5 bases each). V was trimmed by 0 bases and J by 5 bases, leaving 11 bases between them. CDR1 is SGDLS and CDR2 is YYNGEE in the germline V gene. CDR3 length: 14 amino acids. CDR3 loop: CASSVGGAGETQYF. CDR3 sequence (DNA): TGTGCCAGCAGCGTAGGAGGGGCCGGGGAGACCCAGTACTTC.

The chain joins TRBV2 to TRBJ1-2; D might be TRBD1 (6 bases). Germline CDR1 SNHLY, CDR2 FYNNEI. The CDR3 totals 12 residues. Trimming removed 7 bases from V and 7 bases from J, with 13 bases in between. The CDR3 loop reads CASTRQTGGYTF. CDR3 sequence (DNA): TGTGCCAGCACAAGACAGACAGGTGGCTACACCTTC.

The rearrangement uses TRBV28 and TRBJ1-3, with D uncertain. The germline gives CDR1 MDHEN, CDR2 SYDVKM. V lost 6 bases to trimming and J lost 4 bases, with 16 bases between them. The CDR3 contains 15 residues. The CDR3 reads CASRSTGLGGNTIYF. The CDR3 region has the DNA TGTGCCAGCAGATCCACGGGCCTGGGAGGAAACACCATATATTTT.

With respect to this clone: Within the sample, other DNA sequences also encode this same CDR3. The chain links TRBV7-2 to TRBJ2-5; unclear D gene. Trimming removed 1 base from V and 2 bases from J, with 5 bases in between. The germline CDR1 and CDR2 sequences are SGHTA and FQGNSA. The length of the CDR3 is 13 residues. DNA of the CDR3: TGTGCCAGCAGCTTAGTTTCGCAAGAGACCCAGTACTTC. Amino acids: CASSLVSQETQYF.

The chain links TRBV5-4 to TRBJ2-3, with D possibly TRBD1 on 5 matching bases. V was shortened by 3 bases and J by 2 bases, with 13 bases between the two germline ends. This CDR3 region has 15 residues. Germline lookup yields CDR1 SGHNT and CDR2 YYREEE (reference sequence). CDR3 in amino acids: CASSSLGLFTDTQYF. The CDR3 DNA follows: TGTGCCAGCAGCTCCCTGGGGCTCTTCACAGATACGCAGTATTTT.

V and J are TRBV7-8 and TRBJ2-7; 7 bases agree with TRBD2. Germline V gives CDR1 SGHVS, CDR2 FQNEAQ. The CDR3 has 18 residues. The junction had 15 bases not matched to a gene; V was cut back by 1 base and J by 3 bases. As DNA, the CDR3 is TGTGCCAGCAGCTTAGAGTCAGTGGGGCTAGCGGCCCTCTACGAGCAGTACTTC. Its protein product is CASSLESVGLAALYEQYF.

For this clone: An end of the junction differs from the germline gene, which may be a read error. The V and J genes are TRBV6-6 and TRBJ2-7; TRBD1 aligns across 9 bases. Germline CDR1 and CDR2: MNHNY and SVGAGI (reference sequence). The CDR3 length is 14 residues. CDR3 amino acids: CASSWDRESYEQCF. CDR3 DNA: TGTGCCAGCAGCTGGGACAGGGAGAGTTACGAGCAGTGCTTC.

This rearrangement joins TRBV7-2 to TRBJ2-3; D tentatively reads TRBD1 or TRBD2 (5 bases each). Germline V gives CDR1 SGHTA, CDR2 FQGNSA. V was pared by 5 bases and J by 1 base, with 13 bases between. This CDR3 spans 15 amino acids. The CDR3: CASSHSGTRTDTQYF. CDR3 in DNA: TGTGCCAGCAGCCATTCTGGGACCCGCACAGATACGCAGTATTTT.

Notes on this clone: Different DNA sequences within this sample yield the same CDR3. The V call is TRBV5-1, the J call TRBJ2-5; D not resolved. CDR1 SGHRS and CDR2 YFSETQ come from the germline V gene. The V and J ends lost 1 base and 5 bases respectively, with 6 bases between them. CDR3 size: 12 residues. The CDR3 nucleotides read TGCGCCAGCAGCTTGAGTTCGGAGACCCAGTACTTC. Its protein is CASSLSSETQYF.